These T cell receptor beta chains were read from a single sample in a study of blood T cell repertoires in COVID-19. Generated by immunoSEQ multiplex PCR, the TCRdb table keeps only in-frame clones and is missing some. Seen here are about 150,000 clones, around 85% observed once, and the top ten hold 2.5% to 4%. The sequenced sample was peripheral blood. The receptors shown here come from a man between 65 and 79 years old with acute or convalescent COVID-19. Both conserved end residues are part of each CDR3. A D gene is named only where the DNA matches it firmly. A clone size is listed for some rows: how often the clone was seen (once, few, many), or a class if it is expanded.

TGTGCCAGCTCACCTTTTACAACCGCCACCCCGACCTACGAGCAGTACTTC | CASSPFTTATPTYEQYF | TRBJ2-7 | . | TRBV18 | .
TGTGCCATCCTACTGACAGGCTGGGGGGAGACCCAGTACTTC | CAILLTGWGETQYF | TRBJ2-5 | . | TRBV27 | .
TGTGCCAGCAGTCGAAGGCTGGGGCGGGGGAACCCGTACGAGCAGTACTTC | CASSRRLGRGNPYEQYF | TRBJ2-7 | . | TRBV7-9 | TRBD2
TGCGCCAGCAGCCAGTCGACAGGGGCGAACACTGAAGCTTTCTTT | CASSQSTGANTEAFF | TRBJ1-1 | . | TRBV4-3 | TRBD1
TGTGCCAGTAGTAAGCTAGCGGGAGGGCCCGGAGAGCAGTTCTTC | CASSKLAGGPGEQFF | TRBJ2-1 | . | TRBV19 | TRBD2
TGTGCCAGTAGTATAGGGACGGGGGTGTGGTATGGCTACACCTTC | CASSIGTGVWYGYTF | TRBJ1-2 | . | TRBV19 | .
TGTGCCAGCAGCTTAGCGACCCAGGCCAGTGGCTACACCTTC | CASSLATQASGYTF | TRBJ1-2 | . | TRBV7-2 | .
TGTGCCAGCAGTGATCCAGGGACAGGGCACAATGAGCAGTTCTTC | CASSDPGTGHNEQFF | TRBJ2-1 | . | TRBV25-1 | TRBD1
TGTGCCAGCAGTTACAGGGTGGACGGCTACACCTTC | CASSYRVDGYTF | TRBJ1-2 | . | TRBV5-4 | .
TGTGCCAGCTCAACTGGTGATCAGCCCCAGCATTTT | CASSTGDQPQHF | TRBJ1-5 | . | TRBV18 | .
TGTGCCAGTAGTATAGGAACAGGCAATAATGAAAAACTGTTTTTT | CASSIGTGNNEKLFF | TRBJ1-4 | few | TRBV19 | .